A single sample is the source of the 3 T cell receptor beta chains below, sequenced in a study of human T cells and chemical hapten exposure. Time point in this sample: pre-sensitization, week 0. The treatment here: therapeutic diphenylcyclopropenone sensitization with weekly scalp DPC. TCRdb reprocessed the RACE reads via MiXCR and lists one record per CDR3 protein. The repertoire holds under 65,000 distinct CDR3 sequences, with over 8% as singletons. The material was whole blood, obtained in connection with sensitization to the hapten diphenylcyclopropenone (DPC). These receptors originate from a woman between 40 and 50 years old with alopecia areata. Some clones in this sample may be carry-over from other donors' samples.

The table lists this clonotype with many counts. The CDR3 DNA sequence: TGTGCCAGCAGTGAAGCCCCTATTAGCTCCTACGAGCAGTACTTC. Its protein product is CASSEAPISSYEQYF. The genes are TRBV5-5 and TRBJ2-7, with unresolved D. The CDR3 length is 15 residues. The V end was cut by 5 bases, the J end by 0 bases, with 15 bases between. Germline assignment: CDR1 SGHKS and CDR2 YYEKEE (reference sequence).

The chain carries TRBV18 and TRBJ2-1; D is possibly TRBD1 or TRBD2 (5 bases each). The CDR3 sequence is 18 residues long. V was trimmed by 2 bases and J by 3 bases, leaving 20 bases between them. The germline V gene has CDR1 KGHSH and CDR2 LQKENI. CDR3 DNA: TGTGCCAGCTCACCAGGGACGGCACGGCGGCTGAACTACAATGAGCAGTTCTTC. It specifies CASSPGTARRLNYNEQFF. The variable domain in full, completed from reference TRBV18 and TRBJ2-1, reads NAGVMQNPRHLVRRRGQEARLRCSPMKGHSHVYWYRQLPEEGLKFMVYLQKENIIDESGMPKERFSAEFPKEGPSILRIQQVVRGDSAAYFCASSPGTARRLNYNEQFFGPGTRLTVL.

The V and J genes are TRBV12-3 or TRBV12-4 and TRBJ1-4; tentatively, D is TRBD1 (5 bases). V lost 11 bases and J lost 0, with 13 bases in between. This CDR3 region has 14 residues. For the CDR3, the DNA is TGTGCCTCGTCACTGGGGGCAACTAATGAAAAACTGTTTTTT. Residues: CASSLGATNEKLFF.